The clone carrying this T cell receptor (beta chain) was detected many times. Its antigen remains unknown. This entry comes from a study of T-cell reconstitution after alpha-beta-depleted transplantation in children. Findings and limits, study-wide: There were some patients whose high TCRbeta diversity at day 60 came from surviving recipient T cells and thymic progenitors. Expanded graft clones numbering several hundred reportedly gave rise to alpha-beta T cells about two months after transplant. After one year, T-cell counts and TCRbeta diversity mostly came from new T cells.

The TCRbeta library was prepared with unique molecular identifiers. Via MiXCR, TCRdb re-called the PCR reads, giving one row per CDR3 protein. The sample comprises around 450,000 distinct CDR3 sequences, roughly a tenth of which are singletons, and just over 2% rests with the top ten. Germline assignment: CDR1 SGHRS and CDR2 YFSETQ. Trimming shortened V by 2 bases and J by 0 bases, and 8 bases separated the two germline ends. This CDR3 has 15 residues. The sequences come from PBMCs, collected before TCRalphabeta/CD19-depleted stem cell transplant. V gene TRBV5-1 combines with J gene TRBJ2-2; D is unresolved. The origin of this receptor is a child younger than 10 with inherited bone marrow failure, due to receive a stem cell transplant. This chain's CDR3 is CASSFLHPNTGELFF. DNA of the CDR3: TGCGCCAGCAGCTTTTTACACCCGAACACCGGGGAGCTGTTTTTT.